These 14 T cell receptor beta chains were all obtained from the same sample, sequenced in a study of blood T cell repertoires in COVID-19. Profiling relied on immunoSEQ multiplex PCR, and the TCRdb table lists in-frame clones only, not all of them. This table has roughly 220,000 clones, approximately 84% appearing once. Sequenced: peripheral blood. The receptors originated from a man aged 50 or older who had recovered from COVID-19.

The gene calls are TRBV5-1 and TRBJ2-3; 12 positions agree with TRBD2. The CDR3 length is 16 residues. The junction had 7 bases not matched to a gene; V was cut back by 5 bases and J by 3 bases. The germline gives CDR1 SGHRS, CDR2 YFSETQ. The CDR3 bases are TGCGCCAGCAGGTCTAGCGGGAGGGGTAGGACAGATACGCAGTATTTT. Encoded protein: CASRSSGRGRTDTQYF.

This chain uses TRBV5-1 with TRBJ2-5; 10 bases fit TRBD2. The V and J ends lost 4 bases and 4 bases, in that order; junction bases with no gene match: 10. CDR1 SGHRS and CDR2 YFSETQ come from the germline V gene. The CDR3 is 16 amino acids. Here the CDR3 DNA reads TGCGCCAGCAGCGTCTCTAGCGGGAGCGTCGCAGAGACCCAGTACTTC. This translates into CASSVSSGSVAETQYF.

The DNA of the CDR3 is TGTGCCAGCAGCTTAGACCCCCGACAGGGGGCCTACGAGCAGTACTTC. The encoded protein is CASSLDPRQGAYEQYF. V and J are TRBV11-2 and TRBJ2-7; 9 nucleotides agree with TRBD1. Germline trimming cut 0 bases from V and 2 bases from J; bases unmatched to any gene: 5. The germline gives CDR1 SGHAT, CDR2 FQNNGV. The CDR3 sequence is 16 residues long.

The chain couples TRBV5-6 to TRBJ1-3; 8 positions agree with TRBD1. The V segment lost 4 bases and the J segment 4 bases; nucleotides outside the gene matches: 1. There are 13 residues in the CDR3. Germline assignment: CDR1 SGHDT and CDR2 YYEEEE. DNA of the CDR3: TGTGCCAGCAGCAGGGACAGGGGAAACACCATATATTTT. This sequence encodes CASSRDRGNTIYF. Full variable domain (outside the CDR3, taken from reference TRBV5-6 and TRBJ1-3): DAGVTQSPTHLIKTRGQQVTLRCSPKSGHDTVSWYQQALGQGPQFIFQYYEEEERQRGNFPDRFSGHQFPNYSSELNVNALLLGDSALYLCASSRDRGNTIYFGEGSWLTVV.

This chain joins TRBV6-5 and TRBJ2-3, with 10 bases matching TRBD2. The CDR3 totals 14 residues. The V gene end was trimmed by 8 bases and the J gene end by 4 bases; junction bases not matched to a gene: 6. Germline V gene data show CDR1 as MNHEY and CDR2 as SVGAGI. CDR3 sequence reads: CASARGLAPDTQYF. DNA for the CDR3: TGTGCCAGCGCCCGGGGACTAGCGCCAGATACGCAGTATTTT.

This chain connects TRBV9 to TRBJ2-3, with a possible D match to TRBD1 (6 bases). This CDR3 has 17 amino acids. Trimming stripped 0 bases from V and 7 bases from J, with 21 bases between. Germline lookup yields CDR1 SGDLS and CDR2 YYNGEE. In DNA form, the CDR3 reads TGTGCCAGCAGCGTAGGTGGGGGCAGCCCTTCGGTAAATACGCAGTATTTT. It encodes CASSVGGGSPSVNTQYF.

The gene calls are TRBV28 and TRBJ2-1; no clear D. Germline V gives CDR1 MDHEN, CDR2 SYDVKM. V was pared by 5 bases and J by 2 bases, with 10 bases between. The CDR3 is 14 residues long. CDR3 residues: CASSIETTYNEQFF. The CDR3 DNA reads as TGTGCCAGCAGTATCGAAACTACCTACAATGAGCAGTTCTTC.

The chain's CDR3 is CASSYFGGGNTGELFF. CDR3 sequence (DNA): TGTGCCAGCAGTTACTTTGGGGGAGGGAACACCGGGGAGCTGTTTTTT. The rearrangement links TRBV6-5 to TRBJ2-2, with a tentative D call TRBD2 (6 bases). Deletions cut 1 base from V and 1 base from J, with 10 bases between. The germline CDR1 and CDR2 sequences are MNHEY and SVGAGI. This CDR3 spans 16 amino acids.

This sequence joins TRBV15 and TRBJ2-7, with 7 bases aligning to TRBD2. This CDR3 is built from 15 residues. The junction had 7 bases not matched to a gene; V was cut back by 3 bases and J by 2 bases. The V gene's germline CDR1 is LNHNV and CDR2 YYDKDF (reference sequence). For the CDR3, the DNA is TGTGCCACCAGCAGTCGAGCGGGAATAGCCTACGAGCAGTACTTC. Translating gives CATSSRAGIAYEQYF.

V and J are TRBV18 and TRBJ2-2; TRBD1 is a possible D gene (5 bases). V lost 4 bases and J 6 bases, leaving 6 bases between the germline ends. There are 12 residues in the CDR3. Germline CDR1 KGHSH, CDR2 LQKENI. The CDR3 bases are TGTGCCAGCTCACTACAGGCCGGGGAGCTGTTTTTT. It yields the protein CASSLQAGELFF.

The chain has TRBV4-1 and TRBJ2-7; unclear D gene. Looked up from germline, CDR1 is MGHRA and CDR2 is YSYEKL. The CDR3 spans 13 residues. Trimming removed 2 bases at V and 3 bases at J, with 8 bases between. This CDR3 reads CASSQRENYEQYF. CDR3 bases: TGCGCCAGCAGCCAAAGAGAAAACTACGAGCAGTACTTC.

V and J are TRBV7-8 and TRBJ1-5; TRBD1 is a possible D gene (5 bases). CDR1 SGHVS and CDR2 FQNEAQ come from the germline V gene. Trimming took off 3 bases at V and 7 bases at J, with 13 bases between the two ends. The CDR3 is 14 amino acids. CDR3 nucleotide sequence: TGTGCCAGCAGCTTGGGCAGGGCAGGGCAGCCCCAGCATTTT. Translating it yields CASSLGRAGQPQHF.

J is TRBJ1-5 and V is TRBV25-1; D may be TRBD1 (5 bases). Trimming pared 8 bases from V and 7 bases from J, leaving 15 bases between. This CDR3 spans 13 amino acids. The germline V gene encodes CDR1 MGHDK and CDR2 SYGVNS. CDR3 loop: CASPPAGFQPQHF. The CDR3, as DNA: TGTGCCAGCCCCCCGGCAGGGTTCCAGCCCCAGCATTTT.

The chain employs TRBV7-2 and TRBJ2-7; 8 bases are shared with TRBD2. This CDR3 region has 16 residues. Germline CDR1 is SGHTA and CDR2 is FQGNSA. J gave up 0 bases and V 3 bases, and 7 bases lay outside the gene matches. CDR3 DNA sequence: TGTGCCAGCAGCTTTCCCCCACTAGCGGTCTCCTACGAGCAGTACTTC. Encoded protein: CASSFPPLAVSYEQYF. Full variable domain (remainder filled in from reference TRBV7-2 and TRBJ2-7): GAGVSQSPSNKVTEKGKDVELRCDPISGHTALYWYRQSLGQGLEFLIYFQGNSAPDKSGLPSDRFSAERTGGSVSTLTIQRTQQEDSAVYLCASSFPPLAVSYEQYFGPGTRLTVT.